This T cell receptor (beta chain) was found in a study of control samples from healthy donors and cancer patients. Of note for this clone: Other DNA sequences in the sample encode the same CDR3.

Sequencing was performed with immunoSEQ multiplex PCR; in TCRdb, only in-frame clones are kept and a portion is missing. The sample has about 120,000 clones; roughly 90% are singletons. The CDR3 extends over 16 amino acids. CDR1 is SGHRS and CDR2 is YFSETQ in the germline V gene. With 1 base removed from V and 3 bases from J, the gap between germline ends came to 15 bases. The sequenced sample was blood. This sequence joins TRBV5-1 and TRBJ2-3; perhaps TRBD2 as D (7 bases). The sequence derives from a man aged 35 to 55 in good health. The CDR3 DNA reads as TGCGCCAGCAGCTTGAGGGGGGGGGTAAGGACAGATACGCAGTATTTT. Encoded protein: CASSLRGGVRTDTQYF.